A single TCR beta chain is shown here with its context. Its binding antigen is unknown. No clone much larger than this one lies a single base away; base qualities are absent. The approximately 40 donors, aged roughly 6 to 95 years, were systemically healthy Caucasian individuals from Russia. Roughly 11 milliliters of peripheral blood were drawn from each donor into EDTA-treated Vacutainer tubes. Ficoll-Paque density-gradient centrifugation was used to isolate PBMCs, with at least 6 million per sample. Total RNA, at least 5.5 micrograms per sample, was extracted from PBMCs with Trizol reagent. The percentages of naive CD45RAhigh/CD27high T cells were determined by flow cytometry on a PBMC aliquot from every donor. This record belongs to a study of blood T cells in healthy people across ages (dated by TCRdb to between 2015 and 2017). Describing the broader study: Template switching captured roughly one uniquely barcoded TCR beta cDNA molecule per two T cells in model experiments. Age-related changes in TCR beta repertoire diversity were measured in the study by deep sequencing normalized with unique cDNA molecular identifiers. Four age groups were formed from the donors: young (average about 15 years), middle-aged (approximately 39), aged (about 68) and long-lived (about 75). To avoid experimental bias, donors of different ages were spread randomly across the sequencing lanes. For two donors (one aged 18 to 29 and one aged 80 or older), the study analyzed two additional independent replicas of 1 million unique cDNA reads from the same blood draw.

What the research found in general, with its limitations: Estimates of total diversity from one million sequenced T cells were regarded as lower bounds and underestimates. As age increased, observed TCR beta diversity per million T cells dropped in a roughly linear way, and a significant reduction was already evident by age 40. Compared with the aged group, the long-lived group had more naive CD4+ T cells, fewer expanded clones and increased TCR diversity, a pattern suggesting age selection. Bulk unsorted PBMC profiling prevented conclusive comparison of naive and antigen-experienced compartments. The CMV infection status of donors was not known, potentially confounding age-related changes in expanded clonotypes. The percentage of naive T cells measured by flow cytometry correlated strongly with observed TCR beta diversity.

Trimming takes 0 bases from V and 0 bases from J, and the germline ends sit 15 bases apart. Via the germline V gene (reference sequence), CDR1 is LGHDT and CDR2 YNNKEL. Including cysteine and phenylalanine, the CDR3 has 17 amino acids. CDR3 DNA is the only sequence kept; it has 51 bases, read in frame from the first base. Library preparation was by 5' RACE. The listed sequencing device is Illumina HiSeq 2500. A second PCR of 7 to 11 cycles was performed with a sample-barcoded 5' primer and a J-beta primer mix. A template-switch 5' adaptor carrying 12 random nucleotides introduced a unique molecular identifier onto each TCR beta cDNA molecule. Each sample yielded at least 2.5 million CDR3-containing paired-end reads. First-strand cDNA synthesis was performed from all RNA using the Mint cDNA synthesis kit, with priming by a TRBC-specific oligonucleotide. After uracil-DNA glycosylase treatment, a first 18-cycle PCR used universal primers M1SS and BC2_uni_R on all cDNA. The paper's data handling went like this. Each sample was normalized by randomly selecting 1 million high-quality reads, each carrying a distinct molecular identifier. Reads sharing molecular identifiers were discarded rather than binned into consensus sequences. CDR3 identification, clonotype clustering and error correction used MiTCR with a Q25 quality threshold and the strictest error-elimination algorithm. A nonparametric unseen species model with Euler transformation was used to estimate a lower bound on total TCR beta diversity. Through fastp at Q25 and MiXCR, TCRdb rebuilt clones from the public reads, retaining in-frame beta chains. One record per CDR3 amino acid sequence lists the most common genes and DNA. The V and J calls here are based on TCRdb, not the publication. The sample table contains approximately 830,000 distinct CDR3 sequences; only one count was recorded for approximately 59% of them. Around a quarter of the sample is taken by the ten largest.

This chain joins TRBV3-1 to TRBJ2-7, with the D call perhaps TRBD1 or TRBD2, as 6 bases match in each case. The source of this sequence is a man aged 25-45 years in good health. Sequencing was carried out using blood. The CDR3: CASSQDLRGLSSYEQYF. The DNA sequence is given as TGTGCCAGCAGCCAAGATCTTCGGGGGCTTAGCTCCTACGAGCAGTACTTC.